The rows below give T cell receptor beta chains drawn from one sample of a study of blood T cell repertoires in COVID-19. Assay used: immunoSEQ multiplex PCR; TCRdb lists only in-frame clones, some missing. This sample has about 300,000 clones, with approximately 89% found just once. The sequencing input was PBMCs or T cells enriched from blood (not recorded which). These receptors all stem from a woman aged 45-59 years who had been exposed to COVID-19. Both conserved end residues are trimmed from each CDR3. Fields, in order: CDR3 length, V gene, CDR3 protein.

>13|TRBV27
ASSLLEGALSPLH
>12|TRBV9
ASSPSGRPDEQY
>14|TRBV2
ASSDRGTARNEKLF
>17|TRBV12-2
ASRGVRFQGESGANVLT
>12|TRBV2
ASSQYGQGYEQY
>13|TRBV7-9
ASSDPPGGQETQY
>12|TRBV7-2
ASSLGRGWYGYT
>14|TRBV2
ASSYAGTGITDTQY
>11|TRBV19
ASLRRGLQYAF
>14|TRBV19
ASSGLGGGIYSPLH
>16|TRBV7-7
ASTPSTGTIQLGGELF
>12|TRBV5-8
ASSLGQYNYGYT
>10|TRBV6-6
ALRGVGETQY
>12|TRBV28
AAQARVSNQPQH
>12|TRBV27
ASSFGTGGNEAF
>14|TRBV6-1
ASSGLQGGTNYGYT
>11|TRBV6-5
ATRISTNQPQH
>12|TRBV27
ASTDRRNTGELF
>12|TRBV7-2
ASSLGQGTSPLH
>13|TRBV5-1
ASSLETGNHNEQF
>11|TRBV25-1
ASSESFNEKLF
>13|TRBV28
ASSLVGYMNTEAF
>12|TRBV2
ASILAGAPGGYT
>11|TRBV2
ASSGTGGIGYT
>10|TRBV28
ASWTGNQPQH
>14|TRBV7-7
ASSLNPGLNTDTQY
>12|TRBV7-2
ASSFGGIGNTIY
>10|TRBV28
ASSFRTEGYT
>13|TRBV4-2
ASSQEPGQGAEAF
>15|TRBV2
AVERTSGGALSYEQY
>11|TRBV19
ASSIVGHYEQY
>13|TRBV25-1
ASKDSRDRTYGQY
>12|TRBV20-1
SASTRGRYNEQF
>11|TRBV10-3
ASNAGDTDTQY
>11|TRBV2
ASRGPGGGELF
>13|TRBV5-1
ASSLTPNPTDTQY
>11|TRBV3-1/TRBV3-2
ASSQGIQGRAF
>12|TRBV9
ASSTGQGNEKLF
>14|TRBV3-1/TRBV3-2
ASSQGHQGANSPLH
>14|TRBV11-2
ASSLGRAGGVYEQY
>13|TRBV7-2
ASSQTRDSGNTIY
>15|TRBV9
ASSVTGTSRASETQY
>16|TRBV27
ASSLNGGTGLVGNEQF
>13|TRBV11-2
ASSLGAGGPNEQF
>12|TRBV28
ASSFTGGNYGYT
>13|TRBV28
ASSPTGFGNQPQH
>10|TRBV7-6
ASSYAGNTIY
>10|TRBV12-3/TRBV12-4
ASSFNNSPLH
>12|TRBV5-1
ASSLAADGNTIY
>16|TRBV4-2
ASSQDLAGSYSNQPQH
>12|TRBV5-4
ASSFWGDNYGYT